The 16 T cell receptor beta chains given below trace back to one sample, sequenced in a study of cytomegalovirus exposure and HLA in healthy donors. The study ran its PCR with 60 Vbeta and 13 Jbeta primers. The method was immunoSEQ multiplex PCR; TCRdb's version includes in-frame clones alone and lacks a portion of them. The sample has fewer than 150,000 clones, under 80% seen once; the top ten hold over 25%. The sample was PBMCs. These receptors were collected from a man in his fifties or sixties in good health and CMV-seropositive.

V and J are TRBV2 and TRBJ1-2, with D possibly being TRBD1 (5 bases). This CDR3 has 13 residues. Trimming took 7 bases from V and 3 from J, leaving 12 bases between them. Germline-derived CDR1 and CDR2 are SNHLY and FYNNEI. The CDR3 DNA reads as TGTGCCAGCAAATGGGGGGAAGACTATGGCTACACCTTC. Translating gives CASKWGEDYGYTF.

The CDR3 region has the DNA TGTGCCAGCAGTGAGTCAGTTCAAGAGACCCAGTACTTC. This gives the protein CASSESVQETQYF. This rearrangement joins TRBV6-1 to TRBJ2-5, with unresolved D. Germline-derived CDR1 and CDR2 are MNHNS and SASEGT. V was shortened by 3 bases and J by 2 bases, with 7 bases between the two germline ends. There are 13 residues in the CDR3.

The CDR3 bases are TGTGCCAGCAAAATTTTCGACAGGGATCAGCCCCAGCATTTT. It translates to CASKIFDRDQPQHF. The J gene is TRBJ1-5, the V gene TRBV28; TRBD1 agrees at 7 bases. CDR1 and CDR2 (germline): MDHEN, SYDVKM. J was trimmed by 5 bases and V by 7 bases; bases with no gene match: 8. The CDR3 has 14 amino acids.

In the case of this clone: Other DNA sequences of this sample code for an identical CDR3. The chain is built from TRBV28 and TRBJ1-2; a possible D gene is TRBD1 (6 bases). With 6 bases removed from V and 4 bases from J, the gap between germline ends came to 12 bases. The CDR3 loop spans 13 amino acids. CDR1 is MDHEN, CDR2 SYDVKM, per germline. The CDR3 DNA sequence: TGTGCCAGCAGCTCGGACAGTTTCTATGGCTACACCTTC. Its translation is CASSSDSFYGYTF.

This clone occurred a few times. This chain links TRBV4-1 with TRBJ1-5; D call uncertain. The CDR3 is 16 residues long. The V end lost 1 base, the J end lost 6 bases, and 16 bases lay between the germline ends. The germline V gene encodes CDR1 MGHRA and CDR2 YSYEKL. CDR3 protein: CASSQAPARGPQPQHF. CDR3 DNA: TGCGCCAGCAGCCAAGCCCCGGCCCGCGGGCCTCAGCCCCAGCATTTT.

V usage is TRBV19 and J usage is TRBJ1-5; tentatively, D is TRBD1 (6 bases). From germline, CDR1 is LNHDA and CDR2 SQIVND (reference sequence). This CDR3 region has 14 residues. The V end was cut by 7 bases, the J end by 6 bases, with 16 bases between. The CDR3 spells CASTTDRLGQPQHF. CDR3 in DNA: TGTGCCAGTACCACAGACAGGTTGGGTCAGCCCCAGCATTTT.

CDR3 in DNA: TGTGCCAGTAGTATGCGGGCAGGCACAGATACGCAGTATTTT. Translating gives CASSMRAGTDTQYF. This chain connects TRBV19 to TRBJ2-3, with D maybe TRBD2 (5 bases). From germline, CDR1 is LNHDA and CDR2 SQIVND (reference sequence). V lost 3 bases to trimming and J lost 1 base, with 8 bases between them. There are 14 residues in the CDR3.

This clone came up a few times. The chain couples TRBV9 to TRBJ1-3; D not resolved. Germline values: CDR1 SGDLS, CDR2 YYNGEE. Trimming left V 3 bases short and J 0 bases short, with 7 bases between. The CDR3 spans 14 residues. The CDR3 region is CASSAPVSGNTIYF. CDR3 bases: TGTGCCAGCAGCGCCCCAGTCTCTGGAAACACCATATATTTT.

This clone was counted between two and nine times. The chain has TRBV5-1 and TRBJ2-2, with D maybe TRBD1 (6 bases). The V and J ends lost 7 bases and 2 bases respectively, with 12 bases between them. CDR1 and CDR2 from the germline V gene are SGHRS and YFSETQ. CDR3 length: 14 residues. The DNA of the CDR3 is TGCGCCAGCGGCCAGGGACAAAACACCGGGGAGCTGTTTTTT. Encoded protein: CASGQGQNTGELFF.

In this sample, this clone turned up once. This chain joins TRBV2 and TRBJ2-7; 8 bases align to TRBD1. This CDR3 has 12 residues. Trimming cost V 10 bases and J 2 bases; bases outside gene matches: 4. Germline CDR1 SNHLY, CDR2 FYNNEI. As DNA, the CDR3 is TGTGCCACTACAGGGGGACCCTACGAGCAGTACTTC. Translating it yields CATTGGPYEQYF.

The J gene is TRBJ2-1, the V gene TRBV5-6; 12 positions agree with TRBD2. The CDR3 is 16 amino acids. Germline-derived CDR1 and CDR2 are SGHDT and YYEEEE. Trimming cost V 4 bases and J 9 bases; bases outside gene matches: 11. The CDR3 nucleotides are TGTGCCAGCAGCCTACAGACTAGCGGGAGTACGGTTGAGCAGTTCTTC. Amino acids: CASSLQTSGSTVEQFF.

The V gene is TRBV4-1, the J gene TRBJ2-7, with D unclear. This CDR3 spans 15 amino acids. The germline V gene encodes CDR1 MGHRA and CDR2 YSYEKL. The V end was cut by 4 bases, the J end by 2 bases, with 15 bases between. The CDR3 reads CASSRLVGATYEQYF. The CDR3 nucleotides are TGCGCCAGCAGCCGTCTAGTAGGCGCTACCTACGAGCAGTACTTC.

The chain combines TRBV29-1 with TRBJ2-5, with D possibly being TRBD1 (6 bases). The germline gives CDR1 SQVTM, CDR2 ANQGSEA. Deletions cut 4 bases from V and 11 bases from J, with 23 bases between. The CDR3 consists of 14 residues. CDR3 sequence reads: CSVVAGVVNVEQYF. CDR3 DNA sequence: TGCAGCGTTGTGGCAGGGGTGGTTAATGTTGAGCAGTACTTC.

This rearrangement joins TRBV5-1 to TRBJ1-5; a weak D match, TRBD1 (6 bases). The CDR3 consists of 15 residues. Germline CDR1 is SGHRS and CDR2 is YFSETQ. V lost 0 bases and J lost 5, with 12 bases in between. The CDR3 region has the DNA TGCGCCAGCAGCTTGGGAGCGGGGGCCGATCAGCCCCAGCATTTT. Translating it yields CASSLGAGADQPQHF.

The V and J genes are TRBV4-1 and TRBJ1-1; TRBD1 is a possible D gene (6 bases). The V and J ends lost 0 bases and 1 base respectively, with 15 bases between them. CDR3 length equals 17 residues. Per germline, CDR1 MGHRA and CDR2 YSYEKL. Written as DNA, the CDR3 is TGCGCCAGCAGCCAAGATTGGGGGGGCCAGACGAACACTGAAGCTTTCTTT. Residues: CASSQDWGGQTNTEAFF.

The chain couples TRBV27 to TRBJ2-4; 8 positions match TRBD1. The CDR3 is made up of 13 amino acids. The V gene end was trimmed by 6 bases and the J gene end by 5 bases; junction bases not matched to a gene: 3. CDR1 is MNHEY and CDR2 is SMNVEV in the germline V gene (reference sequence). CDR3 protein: CASSGQGENIQYF. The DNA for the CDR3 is TGTGCCAGCAGCGGACAGGGAGAAAACATTCAGTACTTC.